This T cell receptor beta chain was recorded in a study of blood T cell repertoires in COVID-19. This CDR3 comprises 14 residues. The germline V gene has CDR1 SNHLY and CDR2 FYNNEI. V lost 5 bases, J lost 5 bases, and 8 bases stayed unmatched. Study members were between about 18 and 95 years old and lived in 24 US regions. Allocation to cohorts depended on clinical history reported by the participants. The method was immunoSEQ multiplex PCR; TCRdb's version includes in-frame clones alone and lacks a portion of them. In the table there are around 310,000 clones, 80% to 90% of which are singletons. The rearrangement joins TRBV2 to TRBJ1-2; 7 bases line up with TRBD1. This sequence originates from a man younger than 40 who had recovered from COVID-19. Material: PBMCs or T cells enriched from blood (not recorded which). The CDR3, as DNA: TGTGCCAGCAGTATGCGGCAGGGGGTATATGGCTACACCTTC. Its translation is CASSMRQGVYGYTF.